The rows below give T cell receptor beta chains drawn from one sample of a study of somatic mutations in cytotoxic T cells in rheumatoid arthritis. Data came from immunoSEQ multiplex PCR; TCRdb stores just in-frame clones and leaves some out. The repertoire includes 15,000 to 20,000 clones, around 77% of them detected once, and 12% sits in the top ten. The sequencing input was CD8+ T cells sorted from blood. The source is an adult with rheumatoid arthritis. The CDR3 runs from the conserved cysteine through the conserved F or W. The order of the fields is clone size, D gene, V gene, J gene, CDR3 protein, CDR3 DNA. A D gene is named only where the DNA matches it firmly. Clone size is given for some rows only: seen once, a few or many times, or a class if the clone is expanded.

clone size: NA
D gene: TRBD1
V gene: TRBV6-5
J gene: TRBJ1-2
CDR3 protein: CATSDRGAYGYTF
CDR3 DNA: TGTGCCACCTCGGACAGGGGAGCATATGGCTACACCTTC

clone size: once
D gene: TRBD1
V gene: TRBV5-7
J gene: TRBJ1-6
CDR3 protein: CASSLGDSPALHF
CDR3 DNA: TGTGCCAGCAGCTTGGGGGACAGTCCGGCCCTCCACTTT

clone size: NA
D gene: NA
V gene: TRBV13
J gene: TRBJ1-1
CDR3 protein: CASSLESQPNTEAFF
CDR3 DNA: TGTGCCAGCAGCTTAGAGTCACAACCGAACACTGAAGCTTTCTTT

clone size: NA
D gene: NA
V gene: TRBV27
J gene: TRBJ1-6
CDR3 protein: CASSREPSSYNSPLHF
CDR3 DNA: TGTGCCAGCAGTCGGGAGCCGAGCTCCTATAATTCACCCCTCCACTTT

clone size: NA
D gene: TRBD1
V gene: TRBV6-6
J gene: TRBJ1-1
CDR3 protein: CASSHRDRGTNTEAFF
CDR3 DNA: TGTGCCAGCAGCCACCGGGACAGGGGAACGAACACTGAAGCTTTCTTT

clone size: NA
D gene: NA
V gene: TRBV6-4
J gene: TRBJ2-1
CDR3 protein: CASSDSERGGLFF
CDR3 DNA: TGTGCCAGCAGTGACTCAGAGAGGGGGGGGCTGTTCTTC

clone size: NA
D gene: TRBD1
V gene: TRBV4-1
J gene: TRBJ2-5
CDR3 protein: CASSQGDRGSETQYF
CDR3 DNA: TGCGCCAGCAGCCAGGGGGACAGGGGGTCGGAGACCCAGTACTTC

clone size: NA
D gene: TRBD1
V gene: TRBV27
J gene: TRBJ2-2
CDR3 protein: CASSLLGTGYTGELFF
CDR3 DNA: TGTGCCAGCAGTTTATTAGGGACAGGGTACACCGGGGAGCTGTTTTTT

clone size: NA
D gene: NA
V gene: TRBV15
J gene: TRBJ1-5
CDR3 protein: CATSRDRGEGQPQHF
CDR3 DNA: TGTGCCACCAGCAGAGATCGGGGGGAAGGTCAGCCCCAGCATTTT

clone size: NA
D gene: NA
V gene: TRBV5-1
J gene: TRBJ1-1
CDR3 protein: CASSLEHLDTEAFF
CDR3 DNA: TGCGCCAGCAGCTTGGAACACCTTGACACTGAAGCTTTCTTT

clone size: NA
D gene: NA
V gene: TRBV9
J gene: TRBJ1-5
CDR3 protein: CASSVEGTPGQPQHF
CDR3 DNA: TGTGCCAGCAGCGTAGAAGGGACTCCAGGTCAGCCCCAGCATTTT

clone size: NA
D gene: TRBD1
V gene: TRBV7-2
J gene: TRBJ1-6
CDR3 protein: CASSSPGQGRSPLHF
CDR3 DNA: TGTGCCAGCAGCTCTCCGGGACAGGGGCGCTCACCCCTCCACTTT

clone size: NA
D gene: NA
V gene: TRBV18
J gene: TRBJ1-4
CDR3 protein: CASSPPADPGGKLFF
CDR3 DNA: TGTGCCAGCTCACCACCGGCAGACCCCGGGGGAAAACTGTTTTTT

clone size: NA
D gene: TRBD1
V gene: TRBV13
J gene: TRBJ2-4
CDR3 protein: CASSPGGADIQYF
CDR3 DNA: TGTGCCAGCAGCCCAGGGGGCGCGGACATTCAGTACTTC

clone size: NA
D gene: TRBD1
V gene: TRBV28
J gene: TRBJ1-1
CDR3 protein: CASSSGRQGMENTEAFF
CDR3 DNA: TGTGCCAGCAGTTCTGGTCGACAGGGGATGGAGAACACTGAAGCTTTCTTT

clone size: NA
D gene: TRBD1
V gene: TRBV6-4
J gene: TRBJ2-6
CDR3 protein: CASSTGDRGPTGANVLTF
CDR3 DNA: TGTGCCAGCAGCACGGGGGACAGGGGTCCCACTGGGGCCAACGTCCTGACTTTC

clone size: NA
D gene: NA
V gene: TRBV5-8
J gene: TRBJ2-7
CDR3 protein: CASTFETDPYEQYF
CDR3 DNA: TGTGCCAGCACCTTTGAGACGGACCCCTACGAGCAGTACTTC

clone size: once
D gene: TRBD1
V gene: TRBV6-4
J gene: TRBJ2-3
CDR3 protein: CASSSGTGATDTQYF
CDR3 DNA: TGTGCCAGCAGCTCCGGGACAGGGGCGACAGATACGCAGTATTTT

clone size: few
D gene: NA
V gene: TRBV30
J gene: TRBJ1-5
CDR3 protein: CAWSVRGNQPQHF
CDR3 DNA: TGTGCCTGGAGTGTACGTGGCAATCAGCCCCAGCATTTT

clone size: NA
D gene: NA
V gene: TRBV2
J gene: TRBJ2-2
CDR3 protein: CASKGRGGANTGELFF
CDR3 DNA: TGTGCCAGCAAGGGGCGTGGAGGGGCGAACACCGGGGAGCTGTTTTTT

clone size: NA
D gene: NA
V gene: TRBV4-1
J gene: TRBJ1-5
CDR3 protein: CASSPSTGGGQPQHF
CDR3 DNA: TGCGCCAGCAGCCCCAGTACGGGGGGCGGTCAGCCCCAGCATTTT

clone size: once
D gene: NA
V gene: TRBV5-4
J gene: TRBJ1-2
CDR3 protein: CASSLVQGSGGYTF
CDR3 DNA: TGTGCCAGCAGCTTGGTTCAGGGATCGGGTGGCTACACCTTC

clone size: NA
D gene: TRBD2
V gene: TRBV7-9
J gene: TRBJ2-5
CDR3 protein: CASSLTSGEETQYF
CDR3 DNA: TGTGCCAGCAGCTTAACTAGCGGGGAAGAGACCCAGTACTTC

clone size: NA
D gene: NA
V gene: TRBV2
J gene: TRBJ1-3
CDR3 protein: CASSEGWGIDQFSGNTIYF
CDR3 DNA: TGTGCCAGCAGTGAAGGGTGGGGGATCGACCAATTCTCTGGAAACACCATATATTTT

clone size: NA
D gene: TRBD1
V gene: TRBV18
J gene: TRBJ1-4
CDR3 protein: CASSPGGQGVLRTNEKLFF
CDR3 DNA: TGTGCCAGCTCACCCGGCGGACAGGGGGTATTGAGAACTAATGAAAAACTGTTTTTT

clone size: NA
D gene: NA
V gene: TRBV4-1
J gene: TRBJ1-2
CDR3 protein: CASSQDTAYGYTF
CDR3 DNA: TGCGCCAGCAGCCAAGATACCGCTTATGGCTACACCTTC

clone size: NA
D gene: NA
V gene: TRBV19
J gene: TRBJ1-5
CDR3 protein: CASSIGGTLIKPQHF
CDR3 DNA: TGTGCCAGTAGTATAGGGGGGACCTTAATCAAGCCCCAGCATTTT

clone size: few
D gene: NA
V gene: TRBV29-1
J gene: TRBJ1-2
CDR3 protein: CSVEGGWDNYGYTF
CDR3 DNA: TGCAGCGTTGAGGGGGGTTGGGACAACTATGGCTACACCTTC

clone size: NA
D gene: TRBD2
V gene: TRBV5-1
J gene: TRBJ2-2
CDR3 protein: CASLGTSGGTGELFF
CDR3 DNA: TGCGCCAGCCTTGGGACCAGCGGGGGCACCGGGGAGCTGTTTTTT

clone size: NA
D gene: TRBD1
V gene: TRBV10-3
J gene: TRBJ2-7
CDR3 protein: CAISARDRGPYEQYF
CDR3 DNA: TGTGCCATCAGTGCGCGTGACAGGGGGCCCTACGAGCAGTACTTC

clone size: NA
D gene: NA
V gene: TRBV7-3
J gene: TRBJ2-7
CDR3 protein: CASSLAPGDEQYF
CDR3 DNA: TGTGCCAGCAGCTTAGCCCCCGGGGATGAGCAGTACTTC

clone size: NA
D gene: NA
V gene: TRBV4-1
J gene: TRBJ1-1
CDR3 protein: CASSQAQLNTEAFF
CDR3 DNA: TGCGCCAGCAGCCAAGCCCAACTGAACACTGAAGCTTTCTTT

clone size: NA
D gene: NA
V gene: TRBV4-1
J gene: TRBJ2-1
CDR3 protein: CASSPRERSSYNEQFF
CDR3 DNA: TGCGCCAGCAGCCCACGTGAGCGCAGCTCCTACAATGAGCAGTTCTTC

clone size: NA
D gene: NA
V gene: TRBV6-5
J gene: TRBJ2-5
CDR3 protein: CASSPGTFPGETQYF
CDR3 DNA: TGTGCCAGCAGTCCCGGGACCTTCCCGGGGGAGACCCAGTACTTC

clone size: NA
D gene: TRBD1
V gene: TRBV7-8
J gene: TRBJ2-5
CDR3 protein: CASSLGDRVLKETQYF
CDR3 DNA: TGTGCCAGCAGCTTAGGGGACAGGGTTCTAAAAGAGACCCAGTACTTC

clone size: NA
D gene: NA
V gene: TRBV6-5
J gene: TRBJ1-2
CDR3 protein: CASRHGSSFNYGYTF
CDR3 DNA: TGTGCCAGCAGACACGGGAGCTCCTTTAACTATGGCTACACCTTC

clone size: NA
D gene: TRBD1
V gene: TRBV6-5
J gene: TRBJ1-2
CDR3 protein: CASTPQGGYIGYTF
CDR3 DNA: TGTGCCAGCACTCCTCAGGGGGGCTACATCGGCTACACCTTC

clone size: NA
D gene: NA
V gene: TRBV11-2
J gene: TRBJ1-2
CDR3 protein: CASSLVDRPNYGYTF
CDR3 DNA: TGTGCCAGCAGCTTGGTAGACAGACCTAACTATGGCTACACCTTC

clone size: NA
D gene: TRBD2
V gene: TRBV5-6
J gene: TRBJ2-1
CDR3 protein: CASSLGRGGGDLEQFF
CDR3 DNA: TGTGCCAGCAGCTTGGGGCGCGGGGGGGGCGACCTTGAGCAGTTCTTC

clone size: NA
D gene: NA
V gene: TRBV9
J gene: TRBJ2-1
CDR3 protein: CASSELQGGYNEQFF
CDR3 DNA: TGTGCCAGCAGCGAACTACAGGGGGGGTACAATGAGCAGTTCTTC

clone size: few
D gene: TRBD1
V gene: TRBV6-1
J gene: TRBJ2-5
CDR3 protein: CASSVTGEVETQYF
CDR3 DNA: TGTGCCAGCAGTGTTACAGGGGAAGTAGAGACCCAGTACTTC

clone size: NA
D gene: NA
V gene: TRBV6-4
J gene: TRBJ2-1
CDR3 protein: CASSDGFTEQFF
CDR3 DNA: TGTGCCAGCAGTGACGGGTTCACTGAGCAGTTCTTC

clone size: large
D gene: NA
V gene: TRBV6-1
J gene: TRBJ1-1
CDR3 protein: CASSEEAGAGNTEAFF
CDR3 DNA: TGTGCCAGCAGTGAAGAGGCAGGGGCCGGGAACACTGAAGCTTTCTTT

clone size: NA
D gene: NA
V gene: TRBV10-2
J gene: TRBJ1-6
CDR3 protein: CASSSGNSPLHF
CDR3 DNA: TGCGCCAGCAGTTCGGGGAATTCACCCCTCCACTTT

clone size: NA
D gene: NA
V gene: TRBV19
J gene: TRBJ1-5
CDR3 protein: CASGPLPVSNQPQHF
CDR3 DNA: TGTGCCAGTGGACCCCTGCCAGTGAGCAATCAGCCCCAGCATTTT

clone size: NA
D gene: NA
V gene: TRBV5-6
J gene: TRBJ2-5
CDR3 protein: CASSLGPGAETQYF
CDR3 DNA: TGTGCCAGCAGCTTAGGCCCGGGGGCAGAGACCCAGTACTTC

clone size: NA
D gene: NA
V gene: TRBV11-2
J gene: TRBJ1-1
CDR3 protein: CASSRASTEAFF
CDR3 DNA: TGTGCCAGCAGCCGTGCCAGCACTGAAGCTTTCTTT

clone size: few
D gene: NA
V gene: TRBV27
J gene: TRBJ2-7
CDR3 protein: CASSYNRVQDEQYF
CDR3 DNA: TGTGCCAGCAGTTATAACAGGGTTCAGGACGAGCAGTACTTC

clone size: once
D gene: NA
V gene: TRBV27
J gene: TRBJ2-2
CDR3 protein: CASSFIRGRDTGELFF
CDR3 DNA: TGTGCCAGCAGTTTTATCAGGGGAAGGGACACCGGGGAGCTGTTTTTT

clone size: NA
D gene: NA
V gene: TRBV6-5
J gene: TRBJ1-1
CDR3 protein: CASSSAIPPTEAFF
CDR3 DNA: TGTGCCAGCAGTTCTGCCATTCCTCCCACTGAAGCTTTCTTT

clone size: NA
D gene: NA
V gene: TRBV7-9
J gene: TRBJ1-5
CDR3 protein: CASSFGVGSQRPQHF
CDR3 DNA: TGTGCCAGCAGCTTTGGAGTCGGCAGTCAGAGGCCCCAGCATTTT

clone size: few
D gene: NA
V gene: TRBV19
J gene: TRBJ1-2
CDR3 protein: CASNPGDGYTF
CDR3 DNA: TGTGCCAGTAACCCCGGAGATGGCTACACCTTC